The clone carrying this T cell receptor (beta chain) occurred many times. The antigen is not known. Per the study methods: Clinicopathological groups differed in CDR3, with these differences serving to build a distant-metastasis classifier for papillary thyroid cancer. TCRdb redid the clone calls on the PCR reads using MiXCR. These V and J calls are TCRdb output, not the study's own analysis. Among approximately 69,000 clones, 14% were seen once, and the ten largest hold under 8%. No patient received treatment before thyroid surgery. This entry belongs to a study of metastatic and nonmetastatic thyroid tumors. Study-level background: It was across blood and tumor or nodule tissue from malignant and benign thyroid patients that repertoires were compared. Study outcomes and limitations: For both blood and tumor, malignant thyroid tumors reportedly showed significantly higher TCR beta diversity than benign nodules did.

Trimming took off 4 bases at V and 0 bases at J, with 17 bases between the two ends. The CDR3 has 17 residues. This rearrangement joins TRBV12-3 or TRBV12-4 to TRBJ2-3; the D gene is possibly TRBD2 (6 bases). Sequencing was performed on blood. The sequence was obtained from a male donor with papillary thyroid cancer or a benign thyroid nodule (not recorded which). Some clones in this sample may be carry-over from other donors' samples. The CDR3 bases are TGTGCCAGCAGTTCCACCCTCCTAGCGACTAGCACAGATACGCAGTATTTT. The encoded protein is CASSSTLLATSTDTQYF.